A single sample gave rise to the 5 T cell receptor beta chains below, sequenced in a study of blood T cell repertoires in COVID-19. Profiling relied on immunoSEQ multiplex PCR, and the TCRdb table lists in-frame clones only, not all of them. Among hundreds of thousands of clones listed, roughly 85% were seen once. Sequencing used peripheral blood. The receptors shown here come from a woman in her 70s with active or convalescent COVID-19.

Notes on this clone: The same CDR3 is also encoded by other DNA sequences in this sample. The gene calls are TRBV30 and TRBJ1-1; D possibly corresponds to TRBD1 (5 bases). CDR3 size: 13 residues. The V end lost 5 bases, the J end lost 1 base, and 11 bases lay between the germline ends. Looked up from germline, CDR1 is GTSNPN and CDR2 is SVGIG (reference sequence). CDR3 amino acids: CAWSRGWNTEAFF. Here the CDR3 DNA reads TGTGCCTGGTCAAGGGGATGGAACACTGAAGCTTTCTTT.

The genes are TRBV25-1 and TRBJ1-5, with D hard to call. CDR1 is MGHDK, CDR2 SYGVNS, per germline. The CDR3 covers 15 residues. Trimming cost V 5 bases and J 6 bases, with 17 bases left between them. The CDR3 loop is CASSPTGFEVQPQHF. The CDR3 bases are TGTGCCAGCAGTCCTACCGGGTTTGAAGTTCAGCCCCAGCATTTT.

This clone was detected a few times. The V and J genes are TRBV5-1 and TRBJ2-1, with D tentatively TRBD2 (7 bases). The length of the CDR3 is 15 residues. Germline assignment: CDR1 SGHRS and CDR2 YFSETQ. With 0 bases removed from V and 8 bases from J, the gap between germline ends came to 15 bases. The CDR3 region has the DNA TGCGCCAGCAGCTTGGTTCCAAGGGGGGGTGATGAGCAGTTCTTC. Translating gives CASSLVPRGGDEQFF.

This clone was counted between two and nine times. The chain combines TRBV2 with TRBJ2-7, with D maybe TRBD1 (6 bases). The CDR3 is 14 amino acids. CDR1 and CDR2 (germline): SNHLY, FYNNEI. V shed 5 bases and J shed 2 bases, with 13 bases lying between them. CDR3: CASSNRDKTYEQYF. In DNA, the CDR3 is TGTGCCAGCAGTAACCGGGACAAGACCTACGAGCAGTACTTC. Using reference TRBV2 and TRBJ2-7 for the parts outside the CDR3, the full variable domain is EPEVTQTPSHQVTQMGQEVILRCVPISNHLYFYWYRQILGQKVEFLVSFYNNEISEKSEIFDDQFSVERPDGSNFTLKIRSTKLEDSAMYFCASSNRDKTYEQYFGPGTRLTVT.

This clone was detected only once. The CDR3 DNA is TGTGCCAGCAGCTTTGGGACAAGTTTACCCTACGAGCAGTACTTC. Amino acids: CASSFGTSLPYEQYF. V usage is TRBV11-1 and J usage is TRBJ2-7; a possible D gene is TRBD1 (6 bases). Between the trimmed V and J ends, which lost 3 bases and 2 bases, there was a span of 14 bases. Germline lookup yields CDR1 SGHAT and CDR2 FQDESV (reference sequence). This CDR3 has 15 residues.